The entry below gives a single T cell receptor beta chain sequence along with its context. The germline V and J ends were trimmed by 5 bases and 6 bases, with 8 bases remaining between them. This CDR3 has 13 amino acids. Germline CDR1 and CDR2: KGHSH and LQKENI. The entry originates in a study of blood T cell repertoires in COVID-19. Clones were read by immunoSEQ multiplex PCR, and TCRdb kept only the in-frame ones, dropping some. The table shows roughly 110,000 clones, with around 83% occurring only once. This TCR was recovered from a man aged 35 to 55 with acute or convalescent COVID-19. Material: peripheral blood. This chain connects TRBV18 to TRBJ1-6; D not certain. The CDR3 DNA reads TGTGCCAGCTCAGACTCAGTTAATTCACCCCTCCACTTT. Residues: CASSDSVNSPLHF. The full variable domain, completed using reference TRBV18 and TRBJ1-6, is NAGVMQNPRHLVRRRGQEARLRCSPMKGHSHVYWYRQLPEEGLKFMVYLQKENIIDESGMPKERFSAEFPKEGPSILRIQQVVRGDSAAYFCASSDSVNSPLHFGNGTRLTVT.